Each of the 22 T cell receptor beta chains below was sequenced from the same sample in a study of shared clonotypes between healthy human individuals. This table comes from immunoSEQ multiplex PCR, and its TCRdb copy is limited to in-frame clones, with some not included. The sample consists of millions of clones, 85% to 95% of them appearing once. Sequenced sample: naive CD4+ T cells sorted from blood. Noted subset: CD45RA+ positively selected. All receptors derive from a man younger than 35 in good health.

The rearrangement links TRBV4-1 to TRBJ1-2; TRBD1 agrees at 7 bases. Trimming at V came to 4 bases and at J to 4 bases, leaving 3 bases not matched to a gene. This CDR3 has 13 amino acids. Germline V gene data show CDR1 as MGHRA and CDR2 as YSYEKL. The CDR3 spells CASSRAGGYGYTF. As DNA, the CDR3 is TGCGCCAGCAGCCGTGCAGGGGGCTATGGCTACACCTTC.

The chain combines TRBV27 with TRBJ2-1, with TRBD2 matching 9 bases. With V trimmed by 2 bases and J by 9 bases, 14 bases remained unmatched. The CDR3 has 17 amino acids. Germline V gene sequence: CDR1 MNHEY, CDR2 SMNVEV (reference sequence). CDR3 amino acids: CASSLIRPAGGPGEQFF. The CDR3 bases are TGTGCCAGCAGTTTAATTCGCCCGGCGGGAGGGCCCGGTGAGCAGTTCTTC.

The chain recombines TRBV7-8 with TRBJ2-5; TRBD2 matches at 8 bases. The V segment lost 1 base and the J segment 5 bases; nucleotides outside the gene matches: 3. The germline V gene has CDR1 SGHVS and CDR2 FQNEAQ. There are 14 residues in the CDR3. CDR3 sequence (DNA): TGTGCCAGCAGCTTAGGGACTAGCCCTGAGACCCAGTACTTC. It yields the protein CASSLGTSPETQYF.

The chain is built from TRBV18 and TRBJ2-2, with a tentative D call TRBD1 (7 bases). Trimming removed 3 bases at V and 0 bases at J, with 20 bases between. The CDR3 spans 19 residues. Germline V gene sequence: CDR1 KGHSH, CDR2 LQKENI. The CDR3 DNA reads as TGTGCCAGCTCACCCTTGACAGGGAGGCTATACGCGAACACCGGGGAGCTGTTTTTT. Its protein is CASSPLTGRLYANTGELFF.

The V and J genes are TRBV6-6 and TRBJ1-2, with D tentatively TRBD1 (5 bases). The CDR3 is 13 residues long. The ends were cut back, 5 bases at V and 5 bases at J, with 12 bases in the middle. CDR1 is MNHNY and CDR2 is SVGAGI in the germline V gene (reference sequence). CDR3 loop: CASSRDGLYGYTF. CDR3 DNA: TGTGCCAGCAGTCGGGACGGCCTGTATGGCTACACCTTC.

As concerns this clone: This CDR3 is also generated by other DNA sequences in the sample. CDR3 loop: CASSLGQGRQETQYF. The CDR3 DNA reads TGTGCCAGCAGCCTCGGACAGGGGAGGCAAGAGACCCAGTACTTC. The V and J genes are TRBV13 and TRBJ2-5, with 9 positions matching TRBD1. Germline V gene data show CDR1 as PRHDT and CDR2 as FYEKMQ (reference sequence). With V trimmed by 5 bases and J by 2 bases, 6 bases remained unmatched. This CDR3 contains 15 residues.

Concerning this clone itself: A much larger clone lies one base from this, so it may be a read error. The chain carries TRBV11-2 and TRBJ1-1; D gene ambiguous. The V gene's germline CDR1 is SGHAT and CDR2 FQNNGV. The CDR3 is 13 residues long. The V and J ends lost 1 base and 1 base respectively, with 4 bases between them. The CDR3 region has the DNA TGTGCCAGCAGCTTAGCCGAGAACACTGAAGCTTTCTTT. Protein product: CASSLAENTEAFF.

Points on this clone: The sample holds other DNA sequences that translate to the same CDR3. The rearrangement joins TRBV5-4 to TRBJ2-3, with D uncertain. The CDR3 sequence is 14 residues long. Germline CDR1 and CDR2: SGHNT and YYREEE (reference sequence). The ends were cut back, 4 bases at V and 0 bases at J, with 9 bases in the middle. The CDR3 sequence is CASSSLASTDTQYF. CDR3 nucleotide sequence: TGTGCCAGCAGCAGCCTGGCTAGCACAGATACGCAGTATTTT.

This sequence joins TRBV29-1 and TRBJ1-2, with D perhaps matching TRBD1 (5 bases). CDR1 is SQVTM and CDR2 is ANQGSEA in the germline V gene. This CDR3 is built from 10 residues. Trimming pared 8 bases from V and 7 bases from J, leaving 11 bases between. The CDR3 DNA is TGCAGCACTGGGGCAAGTGGCTACACCTTC. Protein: CSTGASGYTF. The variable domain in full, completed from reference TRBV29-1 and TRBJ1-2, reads SAVISQKPSRDICQRGTSLTIQCQVDSQVTMMFWYRQQPGQSLTLIATANQGSEATYESGFVIDKFPISRPNLTFSTLTVSNMSPEDSSIYLCSTGASGYTFGSGTRLTVV.

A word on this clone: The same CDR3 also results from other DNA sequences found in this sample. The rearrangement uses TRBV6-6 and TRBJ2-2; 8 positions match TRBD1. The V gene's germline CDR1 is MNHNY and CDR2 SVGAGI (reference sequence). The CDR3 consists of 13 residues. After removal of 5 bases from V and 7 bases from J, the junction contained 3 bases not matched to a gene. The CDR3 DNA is TGTGCCAGCAGTACAGGGGGAAGCGGGGAGCTGTTTTTT. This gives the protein CASSTGGSGELFF.

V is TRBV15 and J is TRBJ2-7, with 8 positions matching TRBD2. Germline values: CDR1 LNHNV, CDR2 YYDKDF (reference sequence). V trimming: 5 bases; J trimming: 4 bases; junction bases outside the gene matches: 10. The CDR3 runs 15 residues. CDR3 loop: CATSPRPGGPYEQYF. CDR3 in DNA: TGTGCCACCAGCCCCCGCCCGGGGGGGCCGTACGAGCAGTACTTC. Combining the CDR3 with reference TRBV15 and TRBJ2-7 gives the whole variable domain DAMVIQNPRYQVTQFGKPVTLSCSQTLNHNVMYWYQQKSSQAPKLLFHYYDKDFNNEADTPDNFQSRRPNTSFCFLDIRSPGLGDTAMYLCATSPRPGGPYEQYFGPGTRLTVT.

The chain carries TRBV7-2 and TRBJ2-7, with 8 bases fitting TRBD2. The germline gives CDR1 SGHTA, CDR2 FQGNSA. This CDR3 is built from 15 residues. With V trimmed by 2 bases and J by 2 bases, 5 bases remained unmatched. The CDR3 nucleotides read TGTGCCAGCAGCTTATTGCGGGGGGTGGCCTACGAGCAGTACTTC. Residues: CASSLLRGVAYEQYF.

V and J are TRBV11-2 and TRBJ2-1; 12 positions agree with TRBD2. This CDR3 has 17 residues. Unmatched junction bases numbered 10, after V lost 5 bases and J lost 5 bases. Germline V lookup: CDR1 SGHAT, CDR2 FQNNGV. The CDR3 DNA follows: TGTGCCAGCAGCCCTAGGCCGACTAGCGGGAGTCACAATGAGCAGTTCTTC. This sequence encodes CASSPRPTSGSHNEQFF.

DNA of the CDR3: TGTGCCAGTAGTATGAGGGAAGGCAATCAGCCCCAGCATTTT. Its protein product is CASSMREGNQPQHF. V usage is TRBV19 and J usage is TRBJ1-5; D is unresolved. The CDR3 loop spans 14 amino acids. Trimming took off 3 bases at V and 2 bases at J, with 8 bases between the two ends. The germline CDR1 and CDR2 sequences are LNHDA and SQIVND (reference sequence).

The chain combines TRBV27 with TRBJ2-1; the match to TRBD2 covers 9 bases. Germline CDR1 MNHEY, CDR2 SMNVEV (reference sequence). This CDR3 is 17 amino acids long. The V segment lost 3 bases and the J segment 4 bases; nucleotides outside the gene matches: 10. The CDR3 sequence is CASSFGLAGPVYNEQFF. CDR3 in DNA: TGTGCCAGCAGTTTTGGGCTAGCGGGGCCCGTTTACAATGAGCAGTTCTTC.

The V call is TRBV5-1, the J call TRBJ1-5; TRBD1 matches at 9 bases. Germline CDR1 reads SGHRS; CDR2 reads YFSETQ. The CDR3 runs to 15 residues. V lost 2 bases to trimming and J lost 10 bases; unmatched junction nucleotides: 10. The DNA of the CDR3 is TGCGCCAGCAGCTTAGGACAGGGGCCGATCGAACCCCAGCATTTT. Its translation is CASSLGQGPIEPQHF.

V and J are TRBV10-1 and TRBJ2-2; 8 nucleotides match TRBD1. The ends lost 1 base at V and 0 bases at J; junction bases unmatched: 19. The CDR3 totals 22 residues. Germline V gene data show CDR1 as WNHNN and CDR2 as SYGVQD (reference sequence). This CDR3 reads CASSEFGHRGYHKFTNTGELFF. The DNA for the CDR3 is TGCGCCAGCAGTGAGTTTGGCCACAGGGGGTACCATAAATTTACGAACACCGGGGAGCTGTTTTTT.

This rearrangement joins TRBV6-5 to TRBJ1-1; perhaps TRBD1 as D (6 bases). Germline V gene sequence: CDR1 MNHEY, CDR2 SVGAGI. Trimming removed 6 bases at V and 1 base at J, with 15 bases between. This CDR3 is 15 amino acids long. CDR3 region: CASSHGGLGNTEAFF. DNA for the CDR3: TGTGCCAGCAGCCACGGGGGCCTTGGGAACACTGAAGCTTTCTTT.

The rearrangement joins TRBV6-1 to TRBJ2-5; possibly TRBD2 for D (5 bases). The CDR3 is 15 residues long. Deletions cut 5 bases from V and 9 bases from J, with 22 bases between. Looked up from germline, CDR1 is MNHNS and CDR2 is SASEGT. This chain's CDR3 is CASSLLSDFPIAQYF. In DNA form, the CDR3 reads TGTGCCAGCAGTCTGCTTTCGGACTTTCCTATAGCCCAGTACTTC.

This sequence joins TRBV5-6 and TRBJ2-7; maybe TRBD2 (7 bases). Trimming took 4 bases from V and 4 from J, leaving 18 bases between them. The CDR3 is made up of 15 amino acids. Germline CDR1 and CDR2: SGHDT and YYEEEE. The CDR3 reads CASSPTGGAPYEQYF. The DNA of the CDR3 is TGTGCCAGCAGCCCGACGGGGGGCGCCCCTTACGAGCAGTACTTC.

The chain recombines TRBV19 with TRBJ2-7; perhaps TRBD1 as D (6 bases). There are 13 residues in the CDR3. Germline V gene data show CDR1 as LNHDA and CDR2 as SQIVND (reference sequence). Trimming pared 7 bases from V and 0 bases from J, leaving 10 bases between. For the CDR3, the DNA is TGTGCCAGTACCGACAGGACCTCCTACGAGCAGTACTTC. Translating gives CASTDRTSYEQYF.

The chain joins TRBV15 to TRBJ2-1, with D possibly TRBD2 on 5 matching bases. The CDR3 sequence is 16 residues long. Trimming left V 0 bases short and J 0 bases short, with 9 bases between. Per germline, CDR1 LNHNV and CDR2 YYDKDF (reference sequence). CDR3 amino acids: CATSREPGSSYNEQFF. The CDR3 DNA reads TGTGCCACCAGCAGAGAACCGGGGAGCTCCTACAATGAGCAGTTCTTC. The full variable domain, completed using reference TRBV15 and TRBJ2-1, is DAMVIQNPRYQVTQFGKPVTLSCSQTLNHNVMYWYQQKSSQAPKLLFHYYDKDFNNEADTPDNFQSRRPNTSFCFLDIRSPGLGDTAMYLCATSREPGSSYNEQFFGPGTRLTVL.